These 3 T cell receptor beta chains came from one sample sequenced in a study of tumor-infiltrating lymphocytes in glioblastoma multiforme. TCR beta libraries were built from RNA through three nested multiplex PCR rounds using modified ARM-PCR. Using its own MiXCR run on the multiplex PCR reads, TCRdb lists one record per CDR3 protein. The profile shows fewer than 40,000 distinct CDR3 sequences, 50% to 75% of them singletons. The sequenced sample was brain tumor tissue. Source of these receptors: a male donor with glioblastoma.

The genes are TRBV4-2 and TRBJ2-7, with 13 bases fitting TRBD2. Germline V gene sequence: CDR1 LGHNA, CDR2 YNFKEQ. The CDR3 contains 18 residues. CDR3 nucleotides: TGTACCAACAGCCAGGGACTAGCGGGACCAGCCCCCTCCTACGAGCAGTACTTC. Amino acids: CTNSQGLAGPAPSYEQYF.

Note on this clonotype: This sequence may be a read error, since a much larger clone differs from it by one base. The CDR3 region is CASSLGKQETQYF. The CDR3 bases are TGTGCCAGCAGCTTAGGGAAGCAAGAGACCCAGTACTTC. The chain joins TRBV7-9 to TRBJ2-5; D remains unclear. The germline V and J ends were trimmed by 1 base and 2 bases, with 5 bases remaining between them. The CDR3 extends over 13 amino acids. Looked up from germline, CDR1 is SEHNR and CDR2 is FQNEAQ (reference sequence).

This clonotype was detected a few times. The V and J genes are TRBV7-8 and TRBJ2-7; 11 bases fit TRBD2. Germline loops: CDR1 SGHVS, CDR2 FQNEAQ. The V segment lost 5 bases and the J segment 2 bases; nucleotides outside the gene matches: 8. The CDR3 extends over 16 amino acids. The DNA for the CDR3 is TGTGCCAGCAGCCTTATGACTAGCGGGATAGCCTACGAGCAGTACTTC. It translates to CASSLMTSGIAYEQYF.